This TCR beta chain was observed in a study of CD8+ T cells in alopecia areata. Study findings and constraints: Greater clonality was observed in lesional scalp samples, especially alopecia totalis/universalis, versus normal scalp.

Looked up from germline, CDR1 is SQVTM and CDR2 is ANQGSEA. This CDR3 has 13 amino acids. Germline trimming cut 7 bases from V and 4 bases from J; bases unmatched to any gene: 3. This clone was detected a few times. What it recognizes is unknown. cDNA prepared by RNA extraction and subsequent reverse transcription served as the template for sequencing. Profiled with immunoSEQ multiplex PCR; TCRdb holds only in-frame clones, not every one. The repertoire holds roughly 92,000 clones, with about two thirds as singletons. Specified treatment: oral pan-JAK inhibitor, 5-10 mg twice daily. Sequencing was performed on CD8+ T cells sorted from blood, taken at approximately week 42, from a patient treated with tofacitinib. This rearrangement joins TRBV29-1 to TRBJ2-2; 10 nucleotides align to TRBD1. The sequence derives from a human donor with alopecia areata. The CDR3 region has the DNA TGCAGCGCTCGGACAGGGGGCACCGGGGAGCTGTTTTTT. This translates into CSARTGGTGELFF.